This TCR beta chain stems from a study of T-cell reconstitution after alpha-beta-depleted transplantation in children. The study's findings and limits: Newly made T cells mostly supplied T-cell counts and diversity one year after transplant. The origin of alpha-beta T cells about two months after transplant was reportedly several hundred expanded graft clones.

The CDR3 totals 18 residues. V lost 3 bases and J lost 8; bases outside the gene matches: 18. Unique molecular identifiers tagged the TCRbeta library. One entry per CDR3 protein, called by TCRdb with MiXCR from the PCR reads. Counted here are roughly 490,000 distinct CDR3 sequences, about 10% occurring once; the ten biggest clones make up around 13%. This clonotype has just a few counts. What it binds is unknown. This rearrangement joins TRBV12-3 or TRBV12-4 to TRBJ2-1; TRBD2 agrees at 8 bases. Here the sequenced sample was PBMCs, mostly from graft donor cells, taken 180 days after TCRalphabeta/CD19-depleted stem cell transplant. The origin of this receptor is a female patient aged 2-9 years who had a stem cell transplant for aplastic anemia, so the T cells may come from the graft donor. The CDR3 is CASSFRLGASGGLHEQFF. The DNA for the CDR3 is TGTGCCAGCAGTTTTCGTCTGGGGGCGTCGGGAGGGCTGCATGAGCAGTTCTTC.